This entry lists 5 T cell receptor beta chains sequenced from one sample in a study of cytomegalovirus exposure and HLA in healthy donors. The PCR contained 60 Vbeta and 13 Jbeta primers. Using immunoSEQ multiplex PCR, the repertoire was profiled, and TCRdb retains in-frame clones only, with some absent. Among approximately 89,000 clones, around four fifths were seen once, and the ten largest hold roughly 9.1%. Sequencing was done on a sample of PBMCs. Receptors originate from a man in his thirties or forties in good health and CMV-seropositive.

This chain links TRBV5-1 with TRBJ1-4; D remains ambiguous. The CDR3 runs to 14 residues. Germline V gene lookup returns CDR1 SGHRS and CDR2 YFSETQ. The V gene lost 0 bases and the J gene lost 7 bases, with 10 bases spanning the gap. The CDR3 DNA is TGCGCCAGCAGCTTGGCTTGGGCAGGTGAAAAACTGTTTTTT. It translates to CASSLAWAGEKLFF.

The chain combines TRBV6-1 with TRBJ2-1; 10 bases fit TRBD1. V lost 3 bases, J lost 4 bases, and 6 bases stayed unmatched. This CDR3 is 16 amino acids long. Germline CDR1 and CDR2: MNHNS and SASEGT. CDR3 region: CASSDHGDRGYNEQFF. CDR3 DNA sequence: TGTGCCAGCAGTGACCACGGGGACAGGGGATACAATGAGCAGTTCTTC.

The chain joins TRBV9 to TRBJ1-2; D gene uncertain. Germline CDR1 SGDLS, CDR2 YYNGEE. This CDR3 is built from 15 residues. Trimming cost V 3 bases and J 3 bases, with 15 bases left between them. Written as DNA, the CDR3 is TGTGCCAGCAGCGAGCCGCCCGGAGGTTACTATGGCTACACCTTC. Its translation is CASSEPPGGYYGYTF.

The CDR3 reads CARSLPDGRDTQYF. The DNA of the CDR3 is TGTGCCAGAAGCCTCCCCGATGGGCGTGATACGCAGTATTTT. The gene calls are TRBV5-3 and TRBJ2-3; D ambiguous. Being an ORF, TRBV5-3 has a function that is uncertain. Trimming stripped 4 bases from V and 6 bases from J, with 15 bases between. The CDR3 is made up of 14 amino acids.

The J gene is TRBJ1-5, the V gene TRBV19; 8 nucleotides align to TRBD1. Germline V lookup: CDR1 LNHDA, CDR2 SQIVND (reference sequence). The CDR3 has 14 amino acids. Trimming removed 7 bases from V and 2 bases from J; junction bases left unmatched: 4. This CDR3 reads CASTTTGGNQPQHF. CDR3 sequence (DNA): TGTGCCAGTACTACGACAGGGGGCAATCAGCCCCAGCATTTT.